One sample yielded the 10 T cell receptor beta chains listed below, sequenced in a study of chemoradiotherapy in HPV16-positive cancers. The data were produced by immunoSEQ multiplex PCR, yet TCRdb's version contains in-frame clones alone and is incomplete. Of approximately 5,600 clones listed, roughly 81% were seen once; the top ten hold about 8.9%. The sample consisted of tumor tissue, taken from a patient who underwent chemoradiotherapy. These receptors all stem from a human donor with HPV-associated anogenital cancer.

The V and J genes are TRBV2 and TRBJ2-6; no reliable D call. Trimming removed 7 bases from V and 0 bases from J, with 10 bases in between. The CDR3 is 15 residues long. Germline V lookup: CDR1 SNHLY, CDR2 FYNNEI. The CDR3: CASTPAYSGANVLTF. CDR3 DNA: TGTGCCAGCACCCCCGCTTACTCTGGGGCCAACGTCCTGACTTTC.

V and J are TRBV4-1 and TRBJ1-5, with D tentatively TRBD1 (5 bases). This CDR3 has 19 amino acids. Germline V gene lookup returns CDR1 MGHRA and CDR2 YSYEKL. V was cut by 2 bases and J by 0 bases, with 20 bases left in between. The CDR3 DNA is TGCGCCAGCAGCCAAAGGCCGGACCCCCCAGGGTATAGCAATCAGCCCCAGCATTTT. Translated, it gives CASSQRPDPPGYSNQPQHF.

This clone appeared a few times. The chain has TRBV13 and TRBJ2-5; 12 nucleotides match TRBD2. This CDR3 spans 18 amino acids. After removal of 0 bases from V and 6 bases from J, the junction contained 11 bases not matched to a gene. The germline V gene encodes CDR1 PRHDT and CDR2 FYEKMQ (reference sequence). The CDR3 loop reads CASSLGHGLAGRVKTQYF. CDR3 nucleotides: TGTGCCAGCAGCTTAGGCCACGGACTAGCGGGACGGGTGAAGACCCAGTACTTC.

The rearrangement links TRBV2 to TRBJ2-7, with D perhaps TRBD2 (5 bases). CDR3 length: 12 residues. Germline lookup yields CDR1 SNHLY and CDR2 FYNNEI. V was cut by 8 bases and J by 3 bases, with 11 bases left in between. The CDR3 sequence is CASLAEGYEQYF. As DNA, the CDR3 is TGTGCCAGCCTAGCCGAGGGCTACGAGCAGTACTTC.

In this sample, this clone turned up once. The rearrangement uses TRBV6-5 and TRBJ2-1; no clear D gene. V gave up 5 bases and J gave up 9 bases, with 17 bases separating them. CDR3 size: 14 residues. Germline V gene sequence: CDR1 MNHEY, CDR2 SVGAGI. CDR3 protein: CASSLSGLIREQFF. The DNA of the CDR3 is TGTGCCAGCAGTCTTTCGGGCCTCATCCGTGAGCAGTTCTTC.

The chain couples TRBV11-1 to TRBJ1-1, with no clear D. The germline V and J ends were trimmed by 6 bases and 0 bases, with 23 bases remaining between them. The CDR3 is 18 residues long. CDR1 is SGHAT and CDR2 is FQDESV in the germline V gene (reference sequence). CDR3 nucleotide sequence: TGTGCCAGCAGTCAGCCACACACAGCGGATAGATTGAACACTGAAGCTTTCTTT. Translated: CASSQPHTADRLNTEAFF.

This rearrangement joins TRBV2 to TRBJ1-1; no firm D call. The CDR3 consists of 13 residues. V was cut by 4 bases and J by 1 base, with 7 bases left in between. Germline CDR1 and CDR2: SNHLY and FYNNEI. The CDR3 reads CASSGLENTEAFF. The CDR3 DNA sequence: TGTGCCAGCAGTGGCCTGGAGAACACTGAAGCTTTCTTT.

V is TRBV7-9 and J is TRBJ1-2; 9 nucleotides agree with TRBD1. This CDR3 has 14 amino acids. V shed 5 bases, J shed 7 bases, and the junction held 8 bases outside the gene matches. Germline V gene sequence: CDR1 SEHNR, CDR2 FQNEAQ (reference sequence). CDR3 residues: CASSPDRGSRGYTF. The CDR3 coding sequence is TGTGCCAGCAGCCCAGACAGGGGGAGTCGTGGCTACACCTTC.

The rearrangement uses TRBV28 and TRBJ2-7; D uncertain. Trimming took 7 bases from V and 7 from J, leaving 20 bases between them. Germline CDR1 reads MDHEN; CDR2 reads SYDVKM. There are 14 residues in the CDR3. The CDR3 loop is CASKVDMGMGEQYF. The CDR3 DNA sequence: TGTGCCAGCAAGGTTGATATGGGGATGGGGGAGCAGTACTTC. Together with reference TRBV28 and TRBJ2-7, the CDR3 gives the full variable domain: DVKVTQSSRYLVKRTGEKVFLECVQDMDHENMFWYRQDPGLGLRLIYFSYDVKMKEKGDIPEGYSVSREKKERFSLILESASTNQTSMYLCASKVDMGMGEQYFGPGTRLTVT.

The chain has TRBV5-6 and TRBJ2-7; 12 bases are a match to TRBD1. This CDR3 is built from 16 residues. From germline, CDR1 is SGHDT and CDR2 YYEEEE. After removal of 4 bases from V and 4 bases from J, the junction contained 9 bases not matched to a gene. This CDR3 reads CASSPQPGQGAYEQYF. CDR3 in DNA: TGTGCCAGCAGCCCGCAACCGGGACAGGGGGCTTACGAGCAGTACTTC.